What follows are 8 T cell receptor beta chains derived from one specimen sequenced in a study of shared clonotypes between healthy human individuals. Repertoires were generated with immunoSEQ multiplex PCR, while TCRdb's copy carries only in-frame clones and drops some. This table holds some 1,600,000 clones, 95% to 99% found once. Material for sequencing was naive CD4+ T cells sorted from blood. The sample's subset: CD45RA+ positively selected. The receptors originated from a man aged 30 to 45 in good health.

The rearrangement links TRBV2 to TRBJ2-1; no clear D. V lost 1 base, J lost 5 bases, and 3 bases lay in between. Germline values: CDR1 SNHLY, CDR2 FYNNEI. The CDR3 length is 12 residues. CDR3 bases: TGTGCCAGCAGTGAAGAGGACAATGAGCAGTTCTTC. As protein: CASSEEDNEQFF.

The chain links TRBV5-4 to TRBJ1-1; no definite D call. The CDR3 is made up of 12 amino acids. Germline-derived CDR1 and CDR2 are SGHNT and YYREEE (reference sequence). The V end lost 3 bases, the J end lost 5 bases, and 8 bases lay between the germline ends. This CDR3 reads CASSWKGTEAFF. CDR3 nucleotides: TGTGCCAGCAGCTGGAAAGGGACTGAAGCTTTCTTT.

J is TRBJ2-2 and V is TRBV6-5; D is ambiguous. The CDR3 has 12 residues. Trimming shortened V by 2 bases and J by 7 bases, and 5 bases separated the two germline ends. Germline V gives CDR1 MNHEY, CDR2 SVGAGI. CDR3 DNA sequence: TGTGCCAGCAGTTACCAGAACGGGGAGCTGTTTTTT. Translating it yields CASSYQNGELFF.

This chain connects TRBV7-9 to TRBJ2-1; TRBD2 aligns across 8 bases. Trimming cost V 5 bases and J 3 bases; bases outside gene matches: 6. Germline CDR1 is SEHNR and CDR2 is FQNEAQ (reference sequence). This CDR3 is 15 amino acids long. The DNA for the CDR3 is TGTGCCAGCAGCCACAGCGGGAGCGGCTACAATGAGCAGTTCTTC. It codes for CASSHSGSGYNEQFF.

The chain combines TRBV4-1 with TRBJ2-1; 11 bases agree with TRBD2. V lost 2 bases to trimming and J lost 5 bases; unmatched junction nucleotides: 11. The CDR3 contains 18 residues. Germline-derived CDR1 and CDR2 are MGHRA and YSYEKL. DNA of the CDR3: TGCGCCAGCAGCCAATACGTCGCGACTAGCGGGGTGGACAATGAGCAGTTCTTC. It specifies CASSQYVATSGVDNEQFF.

This clone was recorded only once. V is TRBV27 and J is TRBJ2-7, with 7 nucleotides matching TRBD2. CDR1 is MNHEY and CDR2 is SMNVEV in the germline V gene (reference sequence). After removal of 4 bases from V and 6 bases from J, the junction contained 0 bases not matched to a gene. The CDR3 consists of 11 residues. The CDR3 DNA follows: TGTGCCAGCAGTTCGGGGGGCGAGCAGTACTTC. It yields the protein CASSSGGEQYF.

The chain is built from TRBV10-3 and TRBJ2-4, with 7 positions matching TRBD1. Germline V gives CDR1 ENHRY, CDR2 SYGVKD. Trimming cost V 3 bases and J 5 bases; bases outside gene matches: 13. The CDR3 length is 17 residues. CDR3 sequence (DNA): TGTGCCATCAGTGAATCTGTAATCCGGGACAGAGAAAACATTCAGTACTTC. As protein: CAISESVIRDRENIQYF.

The CDR3 DNA sequence: TGTGCCAGTAGTACCGCATACAATGAGCAGTTCTTC. Protein: CASSTAYNEQFF. The V gene is TRBV19, the J gene TRBJ2-1, with D unresolved. Trimming cost V 4 bases and J 4 bases, with 5 bases left between them. The CDR3 contains 12 residues. In germline, CDR1 is LNHDA, CDR2 SQIVND (reference sequence).